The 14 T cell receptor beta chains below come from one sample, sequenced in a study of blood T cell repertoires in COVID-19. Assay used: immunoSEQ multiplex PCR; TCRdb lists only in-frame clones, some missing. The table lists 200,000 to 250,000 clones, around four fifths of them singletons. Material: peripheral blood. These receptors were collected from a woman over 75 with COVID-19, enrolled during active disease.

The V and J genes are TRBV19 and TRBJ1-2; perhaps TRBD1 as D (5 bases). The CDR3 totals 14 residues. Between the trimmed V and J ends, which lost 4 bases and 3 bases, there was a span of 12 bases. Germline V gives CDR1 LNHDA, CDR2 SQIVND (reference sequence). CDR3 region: CASSKGRADYGYTF. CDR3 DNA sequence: TGTGCCAGTAGTAAGGGCAGGGCGGACTATGGCTACACCTTC.

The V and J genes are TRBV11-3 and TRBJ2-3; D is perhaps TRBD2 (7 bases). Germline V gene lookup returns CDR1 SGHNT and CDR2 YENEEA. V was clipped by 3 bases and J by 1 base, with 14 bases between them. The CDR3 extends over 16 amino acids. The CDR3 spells CASSLRRGARTDTQYF. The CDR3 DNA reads TGTGCCAGCAGCTTGAGACGGGGGGCACGCACAGATACGCAGTATTTT.

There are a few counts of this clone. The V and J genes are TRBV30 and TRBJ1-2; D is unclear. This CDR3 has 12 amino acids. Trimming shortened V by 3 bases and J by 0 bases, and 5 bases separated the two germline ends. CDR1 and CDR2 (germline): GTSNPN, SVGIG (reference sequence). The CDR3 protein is CAWSATNYGYTF. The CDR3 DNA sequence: TGTGCCTGGAGCGCTACTAACTATGGCTACACCTTC. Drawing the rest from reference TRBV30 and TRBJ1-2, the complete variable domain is SQTIHQWPATLVQPVGSPLSLECTVEGTSNPNLYWYRQAAGRGLQLLFYSVGIGQISSEVPQNLSASRPQDRQFILSSKKLLLSDSGFYLCAWSATNYGYTFGSGTRLTVV.

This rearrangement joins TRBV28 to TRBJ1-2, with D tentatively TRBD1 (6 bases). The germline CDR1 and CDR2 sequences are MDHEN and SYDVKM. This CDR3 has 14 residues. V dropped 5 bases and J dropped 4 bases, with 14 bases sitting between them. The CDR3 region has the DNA TGTGCCAGCAGTCCCCCACAGGGTTCCTATGGCTACACCTTC. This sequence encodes CASSPPQGSYGYTF.

The CDR3 protein is CASSLGTGASNYGYTF. The DNA for the CDR3 is TGTGCCAGCAGCTTAGGGACAGGCGCTTCTAACTATGGCTACACCTTC. This chain joins TRBV7-2 and TRBJ1-2, with 7 bases lining up with TRBD1. This CDR3 region has 16 residues. Germline lookup yields CDR1 SGHTA and CDR2 FQGNSA. Trimming took 1 base from V and 0 from J; bases not matched to a gene: 5.

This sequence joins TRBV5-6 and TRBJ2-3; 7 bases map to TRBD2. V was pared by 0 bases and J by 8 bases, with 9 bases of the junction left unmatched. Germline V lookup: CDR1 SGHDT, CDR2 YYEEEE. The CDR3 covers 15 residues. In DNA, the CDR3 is TGTGCCAGCAGCTTGGCGGGAGGTATGGTAGGTACGCAGTATTTT. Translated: CASSLAGGMVGTQYF. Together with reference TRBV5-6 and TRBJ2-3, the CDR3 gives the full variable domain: DAGVTQSPTHLIKTRGQQVTLRCSPKSGHDTVSWYQQALGQGPQFIFQYYEEEERQRGNFPDRFSGHQFPNYSSELNVNALLLGDSALYLCASSLAGGMVGTQYFGPGTRLTVL.

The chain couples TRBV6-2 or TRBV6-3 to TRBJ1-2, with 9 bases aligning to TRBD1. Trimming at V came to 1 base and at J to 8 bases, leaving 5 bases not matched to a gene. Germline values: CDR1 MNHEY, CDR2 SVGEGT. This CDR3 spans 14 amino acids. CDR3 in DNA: TGTGCCAGCAGTTACTTGGGACAGGGCCGGGGCTACACCTTC. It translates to CASSYLGQGRGYTF.

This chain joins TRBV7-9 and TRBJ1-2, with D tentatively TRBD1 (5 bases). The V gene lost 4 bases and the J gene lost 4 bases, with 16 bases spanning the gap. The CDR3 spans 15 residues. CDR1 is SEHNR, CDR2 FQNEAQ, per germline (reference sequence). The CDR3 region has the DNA TGTGCCAGCAGCTCGGACACTCCTAACCTCTATGGCTACACCTTC. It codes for CASSSDTPNLYGYTF.

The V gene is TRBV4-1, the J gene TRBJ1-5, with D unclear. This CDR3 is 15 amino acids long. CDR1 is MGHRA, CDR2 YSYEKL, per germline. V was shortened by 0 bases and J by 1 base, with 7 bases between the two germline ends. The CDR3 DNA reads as TGCGCCAGCAGCCAAGAAAGAGTCAGCAATCAGCCCCAGCATTTT. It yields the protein CASSQERVSNQPQHF.

The CDR3 coding sequence is TGTGCCAGCAGCGTCAGGGGATCAAATTCACCCCTCCACTTT. It encodes CASSVRGSNSPLHF. This chain connects TRBV9 to TRBJ1-6, with D perhaps TRBD1 (6 bases). The CDR3 has 14 amino acids. V lost 2 bases to trimming and J lost 7 bases, with 10 bases between them. Germline CDR1 and CDR2: SGDLS and YYNGEE.

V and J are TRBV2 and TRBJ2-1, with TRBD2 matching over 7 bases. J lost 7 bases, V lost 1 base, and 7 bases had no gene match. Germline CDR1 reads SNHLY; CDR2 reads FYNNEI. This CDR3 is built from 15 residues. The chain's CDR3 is CASSEDGGGSNEQFF. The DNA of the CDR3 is TGTGCCAGCAGTGAAGATGGGGGGGGATCGAATGAGCAGTTCTTC.

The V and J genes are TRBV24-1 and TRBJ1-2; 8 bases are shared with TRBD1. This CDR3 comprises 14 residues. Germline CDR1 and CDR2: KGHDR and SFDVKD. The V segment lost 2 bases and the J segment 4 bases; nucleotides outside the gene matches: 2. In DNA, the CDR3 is TGTGCCACCAGTGATTACGGGACAGGCTATGGCTACACCTTC. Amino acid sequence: CATSDYGTGYGYTF.

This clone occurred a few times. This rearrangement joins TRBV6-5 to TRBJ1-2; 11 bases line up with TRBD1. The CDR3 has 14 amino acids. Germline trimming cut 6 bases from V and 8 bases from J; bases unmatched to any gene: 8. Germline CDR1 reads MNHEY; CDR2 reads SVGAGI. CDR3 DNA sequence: TGTGCCAGCAGCCGAGGACAGGGGGCGCGGGGCTACACCTTC. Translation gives CASSRGQGARGYTF.

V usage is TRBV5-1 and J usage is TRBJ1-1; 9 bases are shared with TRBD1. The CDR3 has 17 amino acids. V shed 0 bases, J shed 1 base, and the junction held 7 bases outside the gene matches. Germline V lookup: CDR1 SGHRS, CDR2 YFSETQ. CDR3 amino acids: CASSLGDRARGNTEAFF. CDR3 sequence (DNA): TGCGCCAGCAGCTTGGGGGACAGGGCGAGAGGGAACACTGAAGCTTTCTTT.